Detailed here is one T cell receptor (beta chain). Trimming shortened V by 3 bases and J by 4 bases, and 12 bases separated the two germline ends. CDR1 and CDR2 (germline): SQVTM, ANQGSEA. The CDR3 length is 13 residues. These data are taken from a study of CD8 T cells in Susac syndrome. Sequencing of TCR beta was carried out in blood CD8+ and CD4+ T cells. TEMRA cells underwent FACS enrichment and CD8+ and CD4+ T cells underwent negative isolation. Reverse transcription of roughly 0.45 to 1 ug RNA was performed with random hexamers. TCRdb reprocessed the immunoSEQ multiplex PCR reads via MiXCR and lists one record per CDR3 protein. The sample holds about 430,000 distinct CDR3 sequences, 85% to 90% seen once.

The genes are TRBV29-1 and TRBJ2-5; D uncertain. Sample: CD8+ T cells from PBMCs. The TCR was taken from a human donor with multiple sclerosis. CDR3 DNA: TGCAGCGTTGAGATGGGGTTAGGAGAGACCCAGTACTTC. Translation: CSVEMGLGETQYF.